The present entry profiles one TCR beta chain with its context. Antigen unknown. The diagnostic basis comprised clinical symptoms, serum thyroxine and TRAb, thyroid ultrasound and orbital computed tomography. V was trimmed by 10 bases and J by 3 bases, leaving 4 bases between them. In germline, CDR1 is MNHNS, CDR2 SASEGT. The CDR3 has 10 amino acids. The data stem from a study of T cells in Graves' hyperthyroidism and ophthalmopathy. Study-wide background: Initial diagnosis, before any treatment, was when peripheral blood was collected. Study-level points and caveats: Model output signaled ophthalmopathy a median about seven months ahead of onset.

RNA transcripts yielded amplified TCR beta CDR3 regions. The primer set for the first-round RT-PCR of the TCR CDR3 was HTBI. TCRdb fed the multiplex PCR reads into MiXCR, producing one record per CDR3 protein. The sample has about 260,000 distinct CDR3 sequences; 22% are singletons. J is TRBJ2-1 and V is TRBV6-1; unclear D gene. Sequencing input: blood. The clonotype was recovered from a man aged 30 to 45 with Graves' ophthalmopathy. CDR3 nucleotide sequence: TGTGCCACCAACTACAATGAGCAGTTCTTC. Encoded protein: CATNYNEQFF.